This T cell receptor beta chain came from a study of early T cells in non-severe SARS-CoV-2 infection. Germline CDR1 and CDR2: MNHNS and SASEGT. The V gene lost 5 bases and the J gene lost 3 bases, with 16 bases spanning the gap. This CDR3 contains 15 residues. Each CDR3 protein gets one entry after TCRdb re-called the 5' RACE reads with MiXCR. Of approximately 64,000 distinct CDR3 sequences in the sample, 20% to 25% were seen once. The sequence came from an adult who was a healthcare worker with PCR-confirmed SARS-CoV-2 infection or an uninfected control (not recorded which). The sample was whole blood, taken at baseline. V is TRBV6-1 and J is TRBJ1-1; perhaps TRBD1 as D (5 bases). In DNA, the CDR3 is TGTGCCAGCAGTCAAATGGGTGGCAGGGACACTGAAGCTTTCTTT. This sequence encodes CASSQMGGRDTEAFF.